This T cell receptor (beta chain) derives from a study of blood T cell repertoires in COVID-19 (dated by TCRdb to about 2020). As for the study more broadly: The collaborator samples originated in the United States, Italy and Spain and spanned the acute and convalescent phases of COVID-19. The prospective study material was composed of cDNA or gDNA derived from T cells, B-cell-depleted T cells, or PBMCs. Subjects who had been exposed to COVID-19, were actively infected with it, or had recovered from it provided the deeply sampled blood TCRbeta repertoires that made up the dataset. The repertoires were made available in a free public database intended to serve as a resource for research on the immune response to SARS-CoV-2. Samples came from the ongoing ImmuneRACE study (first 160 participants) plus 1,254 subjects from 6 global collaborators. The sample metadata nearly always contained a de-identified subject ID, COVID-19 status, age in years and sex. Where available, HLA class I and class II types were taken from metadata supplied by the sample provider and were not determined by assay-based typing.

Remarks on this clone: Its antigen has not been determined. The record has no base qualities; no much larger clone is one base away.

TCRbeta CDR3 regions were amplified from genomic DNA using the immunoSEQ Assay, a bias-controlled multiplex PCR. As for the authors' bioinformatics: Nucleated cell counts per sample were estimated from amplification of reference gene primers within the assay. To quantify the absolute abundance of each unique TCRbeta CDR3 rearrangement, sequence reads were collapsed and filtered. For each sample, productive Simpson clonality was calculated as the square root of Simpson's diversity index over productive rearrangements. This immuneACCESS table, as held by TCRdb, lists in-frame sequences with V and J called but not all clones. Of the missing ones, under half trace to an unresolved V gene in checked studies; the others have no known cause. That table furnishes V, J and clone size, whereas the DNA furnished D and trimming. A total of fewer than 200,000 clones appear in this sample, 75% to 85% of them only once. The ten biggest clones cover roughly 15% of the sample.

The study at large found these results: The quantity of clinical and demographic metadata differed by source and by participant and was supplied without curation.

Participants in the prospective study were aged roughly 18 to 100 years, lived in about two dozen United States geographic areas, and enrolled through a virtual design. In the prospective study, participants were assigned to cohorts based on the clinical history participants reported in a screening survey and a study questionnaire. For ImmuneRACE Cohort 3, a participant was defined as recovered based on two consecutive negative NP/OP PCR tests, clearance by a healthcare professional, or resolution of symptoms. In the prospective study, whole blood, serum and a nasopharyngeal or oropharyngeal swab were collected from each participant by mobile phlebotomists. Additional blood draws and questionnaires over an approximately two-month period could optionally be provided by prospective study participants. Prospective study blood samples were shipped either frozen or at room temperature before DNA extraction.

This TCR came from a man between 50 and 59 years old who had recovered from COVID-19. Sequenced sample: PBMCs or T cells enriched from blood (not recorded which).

The encoded CDR3 is CASSAGYSNQPQHF. Read as DNA, the sequence is TGTGCCAGCAGTGCAGGCTATAGCAATCAGCCCCAGCATTTT. The sequence is built from TRBV2 and TRBJ1-5; a confident D gene designation cannot be given. As encoded in the germline V gene, CDR1 is SNHLY while CDR2 is FYNNEI. V is reduced by 4 bases and J by 0 bases, leaving a spacing of 7 bases between them. Reading from cysteine to phenylalanine, the CDR3 counts 14 amino acids. Of all the DNA, just the CDR3 is kept, 42 bases in frame from base 1.